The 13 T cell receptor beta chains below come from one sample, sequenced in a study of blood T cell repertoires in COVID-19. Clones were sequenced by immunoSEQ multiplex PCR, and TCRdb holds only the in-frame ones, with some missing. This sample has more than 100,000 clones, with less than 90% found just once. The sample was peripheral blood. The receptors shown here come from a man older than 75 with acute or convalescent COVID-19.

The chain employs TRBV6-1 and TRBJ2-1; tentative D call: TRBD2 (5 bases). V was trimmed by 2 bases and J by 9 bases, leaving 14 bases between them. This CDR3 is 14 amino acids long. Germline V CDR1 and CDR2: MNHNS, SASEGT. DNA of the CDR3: TGTGCCAGCAGTGAAAATGCTGGCAGCGGTGAGCAGTTCTTC. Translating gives CASSENAGSGEQFF.

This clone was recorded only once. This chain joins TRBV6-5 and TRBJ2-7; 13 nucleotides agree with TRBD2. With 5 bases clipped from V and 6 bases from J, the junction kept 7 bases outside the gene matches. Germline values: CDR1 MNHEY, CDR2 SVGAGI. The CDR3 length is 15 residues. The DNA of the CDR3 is TGTGCCAGCAGTCAGACTAGCGGGAGGTCGGCCGAGCAGTACTTC. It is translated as CASSQTSGRSAEQYF.

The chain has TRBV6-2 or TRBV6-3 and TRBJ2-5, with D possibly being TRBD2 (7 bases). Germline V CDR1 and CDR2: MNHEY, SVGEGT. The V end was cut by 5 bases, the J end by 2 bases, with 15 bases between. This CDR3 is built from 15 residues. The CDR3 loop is CASSKGEGGQETQYF. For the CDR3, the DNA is TGTGCCAGCAGTAAGGGGGAGGGAGGGCAAGAGACCCAGTACTTC.

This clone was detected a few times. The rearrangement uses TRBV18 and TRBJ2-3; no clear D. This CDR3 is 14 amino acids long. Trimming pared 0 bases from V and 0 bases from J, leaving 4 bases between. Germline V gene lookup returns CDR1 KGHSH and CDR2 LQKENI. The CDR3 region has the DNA TGTGCCAGCTCACCACCCACTAGCACAGATACGCAGTATTTT. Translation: CASSPPTSTDTQYF.

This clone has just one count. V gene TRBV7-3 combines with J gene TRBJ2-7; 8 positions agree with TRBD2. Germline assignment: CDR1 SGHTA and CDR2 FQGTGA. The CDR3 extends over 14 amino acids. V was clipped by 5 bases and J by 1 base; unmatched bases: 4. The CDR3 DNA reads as TGTGCCAGCAGCCCCGGACTAGCTTCCTACGAGCAGTACTTC. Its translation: CASSPGLASYEQYF.

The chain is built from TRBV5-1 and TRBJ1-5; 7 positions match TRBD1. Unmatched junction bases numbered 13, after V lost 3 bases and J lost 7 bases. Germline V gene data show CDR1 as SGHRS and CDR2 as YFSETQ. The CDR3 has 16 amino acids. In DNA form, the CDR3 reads TGCGCCAGCAGCTGGGGGCCAGGGGGTAGGGGACAGCCCCAGCATTTT. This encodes CASSWGPGGRGQPQHF. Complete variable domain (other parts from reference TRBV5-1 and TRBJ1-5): KAGVTQTPRYLIKTRGQQVTLSCSPISGHRSVSWYQQTPGQGLQFLFEYFSETQRNKGNFPGRFSGRQFSNSRSEMNVSTLELGDSALYLCASSWGPGGRGQPQHFGDGTRLSIL.

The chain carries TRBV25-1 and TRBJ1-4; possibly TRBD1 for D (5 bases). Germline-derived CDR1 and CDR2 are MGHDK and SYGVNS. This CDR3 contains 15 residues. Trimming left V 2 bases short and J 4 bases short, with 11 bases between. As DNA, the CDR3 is TGTGCCAGCAGTGAACCTCCAGGGTTTAATGAAAAACTGTTTTTT. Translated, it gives CASSEPPGFNEKLFF. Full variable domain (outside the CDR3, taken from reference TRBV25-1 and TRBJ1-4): EADIYQTPRYLVIGTGKKITLECSQTMGHDKMYWYQQDPGMELHLIHYSYGVNSTEKGDLSSESTVSRIRTEHFPLTLESARPSHTSQYLCASSEPPGFNEKLFFGSGTQLSVL.

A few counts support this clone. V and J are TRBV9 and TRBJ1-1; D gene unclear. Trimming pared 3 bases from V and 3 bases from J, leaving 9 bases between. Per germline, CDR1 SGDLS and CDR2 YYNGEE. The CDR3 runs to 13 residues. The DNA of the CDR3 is TGTGCCAGCAGCGCGTGGGCAGACACTGAAGCTTTCTTT. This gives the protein CASSAWADTEAFF.

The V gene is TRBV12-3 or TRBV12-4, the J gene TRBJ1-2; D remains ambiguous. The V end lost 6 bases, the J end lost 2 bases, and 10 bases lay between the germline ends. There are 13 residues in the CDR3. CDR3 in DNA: TGTGCCAGCAGCCTGAGTACGAACTATGGCTACACCTTC. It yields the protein CASSLSTNYGYTF.

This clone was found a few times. Written as DNA, the CDR3 is TGCGCCAGCAGCTCAACAGGGGCCTCCTACGAGCAGTACTTC. Protein product: CASSSTGASYEQYF. This sequence joins TRBV5-1 and TRBJ2-7; TRBD1 aligns across 7 bases. Trimming cost V 3 bases and J 0 bases; bases outside gene matches: 3. Germline CDR1 is SGHRS and CDR2 is YFSETQ. The CDR3 runs 14 residues.

CDR3 in DNA: TGTGCCAGCAGCGTAGGAGACAGTCCAAAGTCCTATGGCTACACCTTC. Translation gives CASSVGDSPKSYGYTF. The chain combines TRBV9 with TRBJ1-2; a possible D gene is TRBD1 (5 bases). The CDR3 covers 16 residues. With 0 bases removed from V and 4 bases from J, the gap between germline ends came to 16 bases. Germline values: CDR1 SGDLS, CDR2 YYNGEE.

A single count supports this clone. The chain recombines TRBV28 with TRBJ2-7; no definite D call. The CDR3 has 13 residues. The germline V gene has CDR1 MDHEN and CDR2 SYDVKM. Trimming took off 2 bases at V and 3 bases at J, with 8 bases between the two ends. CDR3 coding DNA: TGTGCCAGCAGTTTACTACAGAGCTACGAGCAGTACTTC. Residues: CASSLLQSYEQYF.

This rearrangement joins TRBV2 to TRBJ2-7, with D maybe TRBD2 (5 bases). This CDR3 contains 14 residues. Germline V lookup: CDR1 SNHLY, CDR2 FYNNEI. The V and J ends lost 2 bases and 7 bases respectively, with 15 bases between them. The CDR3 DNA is TGTGCCAGCAGTGAAAGGACTGGAACTGGGGAGCAGTACTTC. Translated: CASSERTGTGEQYF. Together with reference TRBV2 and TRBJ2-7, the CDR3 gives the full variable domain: EPEVTQTPSHQVTQMGQEVILRCVPISNHLYFYWYRQILGQKVEFLVSFYNNEISEKSEIFDDQFSVERPDGSNFTLKIRSTKLEDSAMYFCASSERTGTGEQYFGPGTRLTVT.